These T cell receptor beta chains were read from a single sample in a study of cytomegalovirus exposure and HLA in healthy donors. Sequenced by immunoSEQ multiplex PCR; TCRdb stores in-frame clones only, minus some. The data show about 130,000 clones, about 70% seen once. Specimen: PBMCs. The receptors stem from a woman in her forties in good health and CMV-seronegative. Both conserved end residues are part of each CDR3.

>TRBV6-5|TRBJ2-2
CATAGGPGELFF
>TRBV29-1|TRBJ1-1
CSVLEGGRSNTEAFF
>TRBV10-3|TRBJ1-1
CATRQGVNTEAFF
>TRBV10-2|TRBJ2-7
CASRVQGNEQYF
>TRBV2|TRBJ1-1
CASSRYGGEVTEAFF
>TRBV5-1|TRBJ2-2
CASSLTSGGTTGELFF
>TRBV28|TRBJ2-3
CASSSDRGKDTDTQYF
>TRBV6-5|TRBJ1-6
CASSMGQTYNSPLHF
>TRBV19|TRBJ1-5
CASSIGRIPNQPQHF
>TRBV11-1|TRBJ2-3
CASSFSGGDYGTDTQYF
>TRBV7-2|TRBJ1-4
CASSPDRMNEKLFF
>TRBV4-2|TRBJ1-5
CASSQDILQPQHF
>TRBV7-8|TRBJ1-5
CASSLGDRSEQPQHF
>TRBV6-1|TRBJ1-1
CASSGGRRIEAFF
>TRBV19|TRBJ2-1
CASSPTGFLDNEQFF
>TRBV5-4|TRBJ1-6
CASSFSDSPLHF
>TRBV10-2|TRBJ2-5
CASSETRRSSSPQETQYF
>TRBV6-1|TRBJ2-7
CASSDTGGAYEQYF
>TRBV19|TRBJ2-4
CASSMVGAKNIQYF
>TRBV10-3|TRBJ1-5
CAISSGSNQPQHF
>TRBV5-1|TRBJ2-3
CASSLGTSGGGTDTQYF
>TRBV6-1|TRBJ1-1
CASSDRHLEAFF
>TRBV25-1|TRBJ1-1
CASSEFRINAENTEAFF
>TRBV15|TRBJ1-2
CATSGGTGWGYTF
>TRBV30|TRBJ1-4
CAWSEGAGRSPEKLFF
>TRBV5-6|TRBJ1-2
CASSSQAFGYTF
>TRBV4-3|TRBJ2-2
CASSQVEETTGELFF
>TRBV5-5|TRBJ2-7
CASSLGGQEQYF
>TRBV7-6|TRBJ2-7
CASSLGGGKGQYF
>TRBV5-4|TRBJ2-1
CASSLGLAGGLGEQFF
>TRBV7-9|TRBJ1-6
CASSLEALSSYNSPLHF
>TRBV18|TRBJ1-6
CASSVRDSNSNSPLHF
>TRBV7-9|TRBJ2-3
CASSWSSGGDTQYF
>TRBV5-1|TRBJ1-1
CASSLVRSNTEAFF
>TRBV7-9|TRBJ1-1
CASSLQGSVGTEAFF
>TRBV29-1|TRBJ1-1
CSVEALKGEAFF
>TRBV30|TRBJ1-2
CAWTRTATGYTF
>TRBV5-4|TRBJ1-1
CASTQGLRNTEAFF
>TRBV7-9|TRBJ1-6
CASSLELANSPLHF
>TRBV5-1|TRBJ2-5
CASSFPQGAEETQYF
>TRBV6-6|TRBJ2-4
CASLNQGPKAKNIQYF
>TRBV6-7|TRBJ2-4
CASSGEQYQAKNIQYF
>TRBV4-1|TRBJ2-7
CASSQDARDIAYEQYF
>TRBV6-6|TRBJ2-7
CASSSLDRGYEQYF
>TRBV6-6|TRBJ2-1
CASSYSQPGQEQFF
>TRBV2|TRBJ1-2
CASSGRTYSYTF
>TRBV7-2|TRBJ1-1
CASSLELRGTEAFF
>TRBV7-9|TRBJ1-2
CASSLAGAYGYTF
>TRBV11-3|TRBJ2-6
CASSPGNSGANVLTF